This T cell receptor (beta chain) came from a study of T cells generated in artificial thymic organoids (dated by TCRdb to the late 2010s). Describing the broader study: In some experiments, thymic T cells were further FACS-purified to deplete CD4 immature single positive or double positive precursors. The TCR alpha and beta CDR3 repertoires of CD8 single positive T cells derived from in vitro artificial thymic organoids were compared with those of thymic and peripheral blood naive CD8 T cells. Displayed repertoire sequencing data were described as representative of three independent experiments. Paper-wide results and their limitations: Physiological TCR clonotype diversity, comparable to that of thymic and blood naive CD8 T cells, was observed in organoid-derived CD8 single positive T cells.

Separate semi-nested PCR amplifications were run for the TCRalpha and TCRbeta libraries, using Advantage 2 and reverse primers located in the TRAC or TRBC constant regions. The amount of total RNA used for first-strand cDNA synthesis ranged from roughly 3.5 to 550 ng. TCR cDNA libraries were generated by 5'-RACE using the SMARTer PCR cDNA Synthesis kit, with a poly-dT primer employed for first-strand synthesis. Sample-specific 5-nucleotide barcodes were carried by the semi-nested constant-region reverse primers, and the resulting products were cleaned using the Zymo DNA Clean and Concentrator-5 kit. As many as ten barcoded samples were combined into a pool, ligated to Illumina adaptors, and sequenced on an Illumina MiSeq as 2 x 150 bp paired-end reads. From the authors' description of their analysis: After demultiplexing, reads were aligned using BLAT against a custom library built from IMGT containing every combination of human TRAV, TRAJ, TRBV, TRBD and TRBJ. The best BLAT hits were picked using pslCDnaFilter (-maxAligns=1, -ignoreIntrons), and custom Perl scripts were used to calculate clonotype frequencies. TCRdb reran the public reads through fastp at Q25 and MiXCR, keeping productive beta chains. Here each entry gathers all rows of one CDR3 protein and keeps the most common genes and DNA. TCRdb assigned the V and J calls; the authors' analysis was not used. This sample comprises 8,000 or so distinct CDR3 sequences, 18% of them detected only once. The top ten clonotypes cover over 1.1% of the sample.

This clonotype was seen a handful of times. Its cognate antigen has yet to be identified. Base-call qualities are not available, and no considerably larger clone is one nucleotide away. Enrichment of primary CD8+ T cells was performed with magnetic beads using the Miltenyi CD8+ T cell Isolation Kit. Prior to RNA extraction, CD3+TCRalphabeta+CD8 single positive T cells from organoids and thymus were isolated by FACS sorting. For each sample, total RNA was purified from roughly 40,000 to 200,000 sorted cells using the RNeasy Micro kit, and RNA quality was assessed on an Agilent RNA 6000 Nano chip. To release thymocytes, the researchers dissected thymic fragments, broke them apart by pipetting, and passed the material through a 70 um strainer. The CDR3 runs 13 residues from the cysteine to the phenylalanine. Solely the CDR3 DNA is kept, with 39 bases framed from the first base. Sequences SGHKS (CDR1) and YYEKEE (CDR2) are obtained from the germline V gene (reference sequence). The V and J ends are trimmed by 0 bases and 4 bases, leaving 8 bases between them.

The clonotype was recovered from a human donor who gave cord blood stem cells for thymic organoid culture, a cardiac surgery patient who gave postnatal thymus, or a blood donor (not recorded which). The sequence links TRBV5-5 to TRBJ2-7; a tentative D match to TRBD2 spans 5 bases. The sample comprised naive CD8+ T cells from the thymus. Read against the paper, the sample's cell subset or site label means: CD3+TCRalphabeta+CD8SP T cells; for blood, CD45RO-CCR7+ naive CD8+ T cells. For the CDR3, the sequence is CASSLGGNYEQYF. The DNA sequence reads TGTGCCAGCAGCTTGGGAGGGAATTACGAGCAGTACTTC.